The next 5 T cell receptor beta chains were all read from a single sample in a study. TCRdb itself ran the RT-PCR reads through MiXCR, one entry per CDR3 protein. The table lists more than 600,000 distinct CDR3 sequences, approximately 14% of them singletons, with 3.6% in the top ten. Sequences were obtained from memory CD4+ T cells from blood. The origin of the receptors is a female donor in good health, serving as a healthy control.

This clonotype was detected only a few times. Written as DNA, the CDR3 is TGTGCCAGCAGCTCTACAGGGGGCGCGTACACTGAAGCTTTCTTT. This encodes CASSSTGGAYTEAFF. This rearrangement joins TRBV7-2 to TRBJ1-1; the match to TRBD1 covers 9 bases. The CDR3 has 15 amino acids. V dropped 4 bases and J dropped 3; count of bases not matched to a gene: 6. The germline CDR1 and CDR2 sequences are SGHTA and FQGNSA. The whole variable domain, filled in from reference TRBV7-2 and TRBJ1-1, reads GAGVSQSPSNKVTEKGKDVELRCDPISGHTALYWYRQSLGQGLEFLIYFQGNSAPDKSGLPSDRFSAERTGGSVSTLTIQRTQQEDSAVYLCASSSTGGAYTEAFFGQGTRLTVV.

This sequence joins TRBV12-3 or TRBV12-4 and TRBJ2-1; 13 bases are shared with TRBD2. V lost 8 bases to trimming and J lost 5 bases; unmatched junction nucleotides: 6. There are 15 residues in the CDR3. CDR3 amino acids: CASLPGLAGHNEQFF. CDR3 in DNA: TGTGCCAGCCTTCCGGGACTAGCGGGACACAATGAGCAGTTCTTC.

The chain employs TRBV7-9 and TRBJ2-1; D is unresolved. CDR3 length: 19 residues. Trimming left V 3 bases short and J 5 bases short, with 26 bases between. Germline V CDR1 and CDR2: SEHNR, FQNEAQ (reference sequence). The DNA of the CDR3 is TGTGCCAGCAGCTTCCACCGGCCTAGACTTGACCGAAAAAACAATGAGCAGTTCTTC. It codes for CASSFHRPRLDRKNNEQFF.

The chain uses TRBV20-1 and TRBJ2-5; TRBD2 matches 10 bases. CDR3 length equals 15 residues. V lost 3 bases, J lost 7 bases, and 11 bases stayed unmatched. Per the germline V gene, CDR1 is DFQATT and CDR2 is SNEGSKA (reference sequence). As DNA, the CDR3 is TGCAGTGCTAGTGTGCTAGCGGGAGCTGGCGGGACCCAGTACTTC. It yields the protein CSASVLAGAGGTQYF.

J is TRBJ1-1 and V is TRBV12-3 or TRBV12-4; 11 bases are shared with TRBD1. The CDR3 has 14 amino acids. With V trimmed by 5 bases and J by 5 bases, 4 bases remained unmatched. CDR3 region: CASSARDRGTEAFF. The CDR3 region has the DNA TGTGCCAGCAGTGCCCGGGACAGGGGGACTGAAGCTTTCTTT.